Below, 9 T cell receptor beta chains from the same sample are listed, as sequenced in a study of blood T cell repertoires in COVID-19. Profiled with immunoSEQ multiplex PCR; TCRdb holds only in-frame clones, not every one. The repertoire holds under 100,000 clones, with 85% to 95% as singletons. The source material was peripheral blood. These receptors originate from a woman between 55 and 75 years old with active COVID-19.

The V and J genes are TRBV27 and TRBJ1-1; no firm D call. The CDR3 sequence is 10 residues long. V was pared by 11 bases and J by 5 bases, with 9 bases between. Germline values: CDR1 MNHEY, CDR2 SMNVEV (reference sequence). The chain's CDR3 is CALGGTEAFF. As DNA, the CDR3 is TGTGCCCTAGGAGGAACTGAAGCTTTCTTT.

V gene TRBV5-4 combines with J gene TRBJ2-5; possible D gene TRBD2, 7 bases. Trimming took 3 bases from V and 2 from J, leaving 14 bases between them. The V gene's germline CDR1 is SGHNT and CDR2 YYREEE (reference sequence). The length of the CDR3 is 15 residues. The CDR3 here is CASSWGGQEQETQYF. CDR3 DNA: TGTGCCAGCAGCTGGGGGGGGCAGGAGCAAGAGACCCAGTACTTC.

The rearrangement joins TRBV15 to TRBJ2-7, with a weak D call TRBD1 (5 bases). CDR1 and CDR2 (germline): LNHNV, YYDKDF (reference sequence). The CDR3 spans 14 residues. V shed 1 base and J shed 4 bases, with 11 bases lying between them. The CDR3 nucleotides read TGTGCCACCAGCAGAGTCGGCAGGGTGTACGAGCAGTACTTC. This gives the protein CATSRVGRVYEQYF.

This clone was counted a single time. The chain has TRBV5-6 and TRBJ2-6; no clear D gene. CDR1 is SGHDT and CDR2 is YYEEEE in the germline V gene. This CDR3 is built from 16 residues. The germline V and J ends were trimmed by 1 base and 4 bases, with 12 bases remaining between them. The CDR3 DNA is TGTGCCAGCAGCTTGTTGTCTGGCTCCGGGGCCAACGTCCTGACTTTC. Encoded protein: CASSLLSGSGANVLTF.

The chain combines TRBV2 with TRBJ2-3; tentative D call: TRBD1 (6 bases). V was trimmed by 10 bases and J by 0 bases, leaving 14 bases between them. The CDR3 loop spans 14 amino acids. Per the germline V gene, CDR1 is SNHLY and CDR2 is FYNNEI. CDR3 in amino acids: CATVQGTSTDTQYF. CDR3 sequence (DNA): TGTGCCACCGTACAGGGAACTAGCACAGATACGCAGTATTTT. The full variable domain, in which reference TRBV2 and TRBJ2-3 provide the parts outside the CDR3, is EPEVTQTPSHQVTQMGQEVILRCVPISNHLYFYWYRQILGQKVEFLVSFYNNEISEKSEIFDDQFSVERPDGSNFTLKIRSTKLEDSAMYFCATVQGTSTDTQYFGPGTRLTVL.

The chain links TRBV20-1 to TRBJ2-7; D is possibly TRBD2 (6 bases). The CDR3 runs 11 residues. The V end was cut by 2 bases, the J end by 5 bases, with 7 bases between. Germline assignment: CDR1 DFQATT and CDR2 SNEGSKA (reference sequence). The chain's CDR3 is CSARPGDEQYF. CDR3 DNA sequence: TGCAGTGCTAGACCGGGGGACGAGCAGTACTTC.

This rearrangement joins TRBV4-3 to TRBJ2-1; D not resolved. Per the germline V gene, CDR1 is LGHNA and CDR2 is YSLEER. CDR3 length: 12 amino acids. V was pared by 4 bases and J by 14 bases, with 15 bases between. The CDR3 reads CASSPHSSLKFF. The CDR3 coding sequence is TGCGCCAGCAGCCCCCATAGCTCCTTGAAGTTCTTC.

The rearrangement joins TRBV11-3 to TRBJ2-1, with TRBD2 matching over 15 bases. Germline V gives CDR1 SGHNT, CDR2 YENEEA. V shed 5 bases, J shed 4 bases, and the junction held 12 bases outside the gene matches. The CDR3 is 19 residues long. CDR3 sequence reads: CASSPREGLAGGGYNEQFF. The CDR3, as DNA: TGTGCCAGCAGCCCCAGGGAGGGACTAGCGGGAGGTGGGTACAATGAGCAGTTCTTC.

The chain joins TRBV18 to TRBJ1-5; 8 nucleotides align to TRBD1. CDR1 is KGHSH, CDR2 LQKENI, per germline. With V trimmed by 3 bases and J by 4 bases, 5 bases remained unmatched. This CDR3 contains 15 residues. The CDR3 sequence: CASSPQGAGNQPQHF. As DNA, the CDR3 is TGTGCCAGCTCACCCCAGGGGGCGGGGAATCAGCCCCAGCATTTT.